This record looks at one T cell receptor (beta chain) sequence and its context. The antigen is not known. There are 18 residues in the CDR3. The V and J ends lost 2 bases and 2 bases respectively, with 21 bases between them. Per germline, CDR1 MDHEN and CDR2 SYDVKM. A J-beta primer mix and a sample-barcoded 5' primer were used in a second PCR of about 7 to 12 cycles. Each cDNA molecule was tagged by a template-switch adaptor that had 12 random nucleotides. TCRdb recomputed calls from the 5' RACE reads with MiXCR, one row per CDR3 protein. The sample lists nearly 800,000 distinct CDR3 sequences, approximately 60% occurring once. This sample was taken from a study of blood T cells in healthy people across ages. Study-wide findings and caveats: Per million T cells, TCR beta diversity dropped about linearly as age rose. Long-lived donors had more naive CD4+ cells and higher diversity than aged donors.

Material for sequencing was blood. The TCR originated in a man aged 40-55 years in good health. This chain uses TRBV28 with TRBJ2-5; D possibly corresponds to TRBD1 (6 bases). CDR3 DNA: TGTGCCAGCAGTTTACGACCCGGGGACAAGATGGGGCAAGAGACCCAGTACTTC. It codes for CASSLRPGDKMGQETQYF.